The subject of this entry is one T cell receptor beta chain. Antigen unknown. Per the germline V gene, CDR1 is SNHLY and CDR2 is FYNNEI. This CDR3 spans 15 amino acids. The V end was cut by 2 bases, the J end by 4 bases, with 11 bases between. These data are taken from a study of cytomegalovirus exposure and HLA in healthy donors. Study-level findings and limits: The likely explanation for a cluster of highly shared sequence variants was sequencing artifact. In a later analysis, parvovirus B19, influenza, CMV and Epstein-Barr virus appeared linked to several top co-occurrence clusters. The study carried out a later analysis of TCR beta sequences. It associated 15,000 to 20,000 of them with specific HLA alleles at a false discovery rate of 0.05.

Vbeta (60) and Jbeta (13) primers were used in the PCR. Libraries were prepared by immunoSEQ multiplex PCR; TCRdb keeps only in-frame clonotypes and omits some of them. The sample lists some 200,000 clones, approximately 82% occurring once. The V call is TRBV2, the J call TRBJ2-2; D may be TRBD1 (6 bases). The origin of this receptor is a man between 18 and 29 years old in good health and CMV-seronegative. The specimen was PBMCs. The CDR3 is CASSEQGGSTGELFF. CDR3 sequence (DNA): TGTGCCAGCAGTGAACAAGGGGGTTCCACCGGGGAGCTGTTTTTT.